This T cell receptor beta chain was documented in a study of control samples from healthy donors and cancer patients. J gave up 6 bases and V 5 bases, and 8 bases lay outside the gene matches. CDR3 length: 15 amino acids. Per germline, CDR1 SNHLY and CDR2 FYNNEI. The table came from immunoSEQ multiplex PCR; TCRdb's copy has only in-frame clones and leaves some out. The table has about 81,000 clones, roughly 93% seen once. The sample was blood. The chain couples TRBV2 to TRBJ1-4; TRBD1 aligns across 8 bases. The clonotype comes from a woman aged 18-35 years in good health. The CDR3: CASSSGGSRDEKLFF. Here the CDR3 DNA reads TGTGCCAGCAGTTCAGGGGGCTCGAGGGATGAAAAACTGTTTTTT.